The 19 T cell receptor beta chains reported below all come from one sample, sequenced in a study of cytomegalovirus exposure and HLA in healthy donors. The PCR ran on 60 Vbeta and 13 Jbeta primers. Clones were sequenced by immunoSEQ multiplex PCR, and TCRdb holds only the in-frame ones, with some missing. This repertoire shows 120,000 or so clones, about 80% found once; its top ten account for roughly 3.1%. Sequencing was carried out using PBMCs. All receptors come from a man between 25 and 39 years old in good health and CMV-seronegative.

The rearrangement uses TRBV11-3 and TRBJ2-1; 12 bases map to TRBD1. Germline loops: CDR1 SGHNT, CDR2 YENEEA. There are 15 residues in the CDR3. The J segment lost 8 bases and the V segment lost 1 base, leaving 3 bases of the junction unmatched. The CDR3 here is CASSLAGTGGYEQFF. The CDR3 DNA is TGTGCCAGCAGCTTAGCTGGGACAGGGGGCTATGAGCAGTTCTTC.

This clone was detected a few times. The J gene is TRBJ2-6, the V gene TRBV19; D call uncertain. Trimming took 4 bases from V and 0 from J, leaving 7 bases between them. Germline V gene lookup returns CDR1 LNHDA and CDR2 SQIVND (reference sequence). The CDR3 spans 15 residues. CDR3 residues: CASSTAISGANVLTF. The CDR3 bases are TGTGCCAGTAGTACCGCTATCTCTGGGGCCAACGTCCTGACTTTC.

This clone occurred once. The V and J genes are TRBV29-1 and TRBJ1-1, with TRBD1 matching 9 bases. V was pared by 4 bases and J by 6 bases, with 9 bases of the junction left unmatched. The length of the CDR3 is 14 residues. From germline, CDR1 is SQVTM and CDR2 ANQGSEA. As DNA, the CDR3 is TGCAGCGTTGGAACGTCACAGGGGGCAGCTGAAGCTTTCTTT. Encoded protein: CSVGTSQGAAEAFF.

This chain joins TRBV7-2 and TRBJ2-7; TRBD1 is a possible D gene (5 bases). This CDR3 is 14 amino acids long. Germline CDR1 and CDR2: SGHTA and FQGNSA. The V gene lost 5 bases and the J gene lost 2 bases, with 13 bases spanning the gap. CDR3 in DNA: TGTGCCAGCAGCGACAGATCCCCAACCTACGAGCAGTACTTC. This sequence encodes CASSDRSPTYEQYF.

The chain links TRBV5-1 to TRBJ2-5; D unresolved. The V gene lost 0 bases and the J gene lost 1 base, with 16 bases spanning the gap. Germline CDR1 reads SGHRS; CDR2 reads YFSETQ. This CDR3 comprises 17 residues. This CDR3 is CASSLAGSVLSQETQYF. The CDR3 DNA is TGCGCCAGCAGCTTGGCCGGGTCCGTTTTATCCCAAGAGACCCAGTACTTC.

V and J are TRBV6-6 and TRBJ2-5; 8 bases are shared with TRBD1. The J call is uncertain, as TRBJ2-7 better fits the DNA end. The germline V gene encodes CDR1 MNHNY and CDR2 SVGAGI (reference sequence). The length of the CDR3 is 14 residues. The CDR3 DNA follows: TGTGCCAGCAGGCGGGACAGGAGCTCCTACGAGCAGTACTTC. Protein sequence: CASRRDRSSYEQYF.

This chain connects TRBV30 to TRBJ1-1; tentatively, D is TRBD1 (5 bases). The ends were cut back, 0 bases at V and 0 bases at J, with 11 bases in the middle. CDR1 is GTSNPN and CDR2 is SVGIG in the germline V gene (reference sequence). The length of the CDR3 is 15 residues. In nucleotides, the CDR3 is TGTGCCTGGAGTGTAGCAGGGTTGCTGAACACTGAAGCTTTCTTT. It yields the protein CAWSVAGLLNTEAFF.

The V gene is TRBV27, the J gene TRBJ1-6, with a tentative D call TRBD1 (5 bases). Germline CDR1 and CDR2: MNHEY and SMNVEV (reference sequence). The CDR3 is made up of 17 amino acids. V was trimmed by 7 bases and J by 7 bases, leaving 23 bases between them. DNA for the CDR3: TGTGCCAGCAAACCCCCAAGGGGTTTGACTGGGAATTCACCCCTCCACTTT. This codes for CASKPPRGLTGNSPLHF.

J is TRBJ2-3 and V is TRBV29-1; 8 bases match TRBD2. J was trimmed by 0 bases and V by 3 bases; bases with no gene match: 5. Per the germline V gene, CDR1 is SQVTM and CDR2 is ANQGSEA. The CDR3 contains 15 residues. CDR3 nucleotide sequence: TGCAGCGTTGACACGGCTAGCGGGAGCACAGATACGCAGTATTTT. This encodes CSVDTASGSTDTQYF.

The V and J genes are TRBV29-1 and TRBJ1-2; D might be TRBD1 (5 bases). From germline, CDR1 is SQVTM and CDR2 ANQGSEA. The CDR3 loop spans 15 amino acids. Trimming cost V 4 bases and J 6 bases, with 21 bases left between them. The CDR3 here is CSVGSATTAKDGYTF. CDR3 nucleotides: TGCAGCGTTGGATCTGCCACGACAGCCAAGGATGGCTACACCTTC. Full variable domain (rest looked up from reference TRBV29-1 and TRBJ1-2): SAVISQKPSRDICQRGTSLTIQCQVDSQVTMMFWYRQQPGQSLTLIATANQGSEATYESGFVIDKFPISRPNLTFSTLTVSNMSPEDSSIYLCSVGSATTAKDGYTFGSGTRLTVV.

The chain links TRBV7-8 to TRBJ2-3; no clear D gene. The CDR3 is 18 amino acids. Germline V gives CDR1 SGHVS, CDR2 FQNEAQ. V dropped 3 bases and J dropped 3 bases, with 22 bases sitting between them. CDR3 DNA sequence: TGTGCCAGCAGCTTCCTCTCTGCAGGCCCAGGTGGGACAGATACGCAGTATTTT. The encoded protein is CASSFLSAGPGGTDTQYF.

The chain links TRBV5-4 to TRBJ2-5; 8 bases line up with TRBD2. The germline V gene has CDR1 SGHNT and CDR2 YYREEE (reference sequence). This CDR3 is built from 15 residues. The junction had 12 bases not matched to a gene; V was cut back by 6 bases and J by 5 bases. CDR3 sequence: CASTPGLVGRETQYF. The CDR3 DNA follows: TGTGCCAGCACCCCGGGACTAGTGGGTCGGGAGACCCAGTACTTC.

This chain connects TRBV30 to TRBJ1-5; weak D call: TRBD1 (5 bases). The CDR3 runs to 15 residues. The germline V gene encodes CDR1 GTSNPN and CDR2 SVGIG (reference sequence). V was pared by 5 bases and J by 7 bases, with 21 bases between. The CDR3 is CAWAKTGVRGQPQHF. Written as DNA, the CDR3 is TGTGCCTGGGCAAAAACGGGGGTGCGAGGCCAGCCCCAGCATTTT.

CDR3 in amino acids: CASPDRAVDGYTF. CDR3 DNA sequence: TGTGCCAGTCCGGACAGGGCGGTGGATGGCTACACCTTC. J is TRBJ1-2 and V is TRBV6-1, with 8 bases identical to TRBD1. Germline loops: CDR1 MNHNS, CDR2 SASEGT. The J segment lost 6 bases and the V segment lost 9 bases, leaving 9 bases of the junction unmatched. The CDR3 sequence is 13 residues long.

The V gene is TRBV29-1, the J gene TRBJ1-1; D is possibly TRBD1 (6 bases). This CDR3 is built from 14 residues. Trimming took off 6 bases at V and 2 bases at J, with 16 bases between the two ends. Germline V CDR1 and CDR2: SQVTM, ANQGSEA. This chain's CDR3 is CSVDGTQINTEAFF. The DNA of the CDR3 is TGCAGCGTAGATGGGACACAAATTAACACTGAAGCTTTCTTT.

The gene calls are TRBV7-2 and TRBJ2-7, with a weak D call TRBD1 (6 bases). Trimming shortened V by 4 bases and J by 2 bases, and 18 bases separated the two germline ends. CDR3 length: 16 residues. Germline-derived CDR1 and CDR2 are SGHTA and FQGNSA. The CDR3 region has the DNA TGTGCCAGCAGCTCTTTCCCGGGACAAGGAACCTACGAGCAGTACTTC. Amino acid sequence: CASSSFPGQGTYEQYF.

This chain's CDR3 is CASSLTSNVADTQYF. In DNA form, the CDR3 reads TGTGCCAGCAGTCTAACCTCAAATGTTGCAGATACGCAGTATTTT. V and J are TRBV27 and TRBJ2-3; D not certain. Germline V gene lookup returns CDR1 MNHEY and CDR2 SMNVEV (reference sequence). This CDR3 has 15 residues. The germline V and J ends were trimmed by 5 bases and 4 bases, with 16 bases remaining between them.

This clone was observed once. This chain links TRBV7-8 with TRBJ1-2; D perhaps matches TRBD1 (5 bases). Trimming took off 1 base at V and 8 bases at J, with 11 bases between the two ends. Germline-derived CDR1 and CDR2 are SGHVS and FQNEAQ. This CDR3 contains 13 residues. In DNA form, the CDR3 reads TGTGCCAGCAGCTTAGGCAGGGAGGACGGCTACACCTTC. It encodes CASSLGREDGYTF.

On this clone itself: Other DNA variants within this sample encode the same CDR3. V gene TRBV5-6 combines with J gene TRBJ2-7; 7 bases match TRBD2. V gave up 0 bases and J gave up 4 bases; unmatched junction bases: 4. The CDR3 contains 14 residues. Germline V gene lookup returns CDR1 SGHDT and CDR2 YYEEEE. The CDR3 is CASSLVLAEYEQYF. The CDR3 DNA is TGTGCCAGCAGCTTGGTTCTAGCGGAATACGAGCAGTACTTC. Supplemented by reference TRBV5-6 and TRBJ2-7, the full variable domain reads DAGVTQSPTHLIKTRGQQVTLRCSPKSGHDTVSWYQQALGQGPQFIFQYYEEEERQRGNFPDRFSGHQFPNYSSELNVNALLLGDSALYLCASSLVLAEYEQYFGPGTRLTVT.